This entry is about one TCR beta chain. This specimen belongs to a study of cytomegalovirus exposure and HLA in healthy donors. V lost 1 base and J 4 bases, leaving 10 bases between the germline ends. Germline V gene sequence: CDR1 LNHNV, CDR2 YYDKDF (reference sequence). CDR3 size: 14 residues. PCR primers comprised 60 Vbeta and 13 Jbeta primers. Assay used: immunoSEQ multiplex PCR; TCRdb lists only in-frame clones, some missing. The top ten clones hold 5% to 7.5% of a sample with approximately 140,000 clones, 75% to 85% of them seen once. This receptor was taken from a woman in her thirties or forties in good health and CMV-seropositive. The V and J genes are TRBV15 and TRBJ2-5, with D hard to call. Sequencing was performed on PBMCs. The CDR3 DNA sequence: TGTGCCACCAGCAGAGGGTACCCAGGAGAGACCCAGTACTTC. It yields the protein CATSRGYPGETQYF.